The sequence of this TCR beta chain was determined in a study of T cell changes during pregnancy in multiple sclerosis. Sequenced by immunoSEQ multiplex PCR; TCRdb stores in-frame clones only, minus some. This sample yields approximately 90,000 clones, of which just under 95% are seen a single time; about 0.84% belongs to the top ten. The CDR3 totals 18 residues. V was clipped by 7 bases and J by 2 bases; unmatched bases: 14. CDR1 and CDR2 (germline): MNHEY, SMNVEV (reference sequence). This clonotype originated in a female donor with multiple sclerosis, enrolled in a pregnancy study. This chain links TRBV27 with TRBJ2-2, with 9 bases lining up with TRBD2. Here the sequenced sample was peripheral blood, taken in the third trimester of pregnancy. CDR3 in DNA: TGTGCCAGCACGCGGACGGCGCGGGAGGGCCCTAACACCGGGGAGCTGTTTTTT. Its protein is CASTRTAREGPNTGELFF.